This T cell receptor (beta chain) was recorded in a study of cytomegalovirus exposure and HLA in healthy donors. PCR used 60 Vbeta primers and 13 Jbeta primers. Generated by immunoSEQ multiplex PCR, the TCRdb table keeps only in-frame clones and is missing some. The sample carries 180,000 or so clones, 65% to 90% recorded once. This CDR3 comprises 15 residues. Per the germline V gene, CDR1 is LNHDA and CDR2 is SQIVND (reference sequence). After removal of 1 base from V and 4 bases from J, the junction contained 5 bases not matched to a gene. This receptor was taken from a woman aged 25 to 39 in good health and CMV-seronegative. The chain carries TRBV19 and TRBJ2-3; 7 nucleotides align to TRBD2. Sequencing was performed on PBMCs. The CDR3 protein is CASSIASGDADTQYF. The CDR3 DNA follows: TGTGCCAGTAGTATAGCGAGCGGGGACGCAGATACGCAGTATTTT.